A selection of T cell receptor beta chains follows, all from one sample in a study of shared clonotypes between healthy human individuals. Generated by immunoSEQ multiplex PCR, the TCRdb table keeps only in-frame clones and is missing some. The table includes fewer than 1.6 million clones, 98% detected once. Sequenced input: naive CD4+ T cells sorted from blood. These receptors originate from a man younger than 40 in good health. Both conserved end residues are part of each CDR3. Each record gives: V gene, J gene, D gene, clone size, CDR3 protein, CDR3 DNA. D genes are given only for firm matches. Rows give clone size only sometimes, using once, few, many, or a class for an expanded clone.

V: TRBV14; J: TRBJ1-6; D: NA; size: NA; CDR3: CASSQMSNSPLHF; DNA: TGTGCCAGCAGCCAGATGAGCAATTCACCCCTCCACTTT
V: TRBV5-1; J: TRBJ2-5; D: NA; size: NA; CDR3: CASSSPDRGETQYF; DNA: TGCGCCAGCAGTTCCCCGGACCGCGGAGAGACCCAGTACTTC
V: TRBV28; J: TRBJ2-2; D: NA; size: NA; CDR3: CASSLKVWQGNTGELFF; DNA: TGTGCCAGCAGTTTAAAGGTTTGGCAGGGGAACACCGGGGAGCTGTTTTTT
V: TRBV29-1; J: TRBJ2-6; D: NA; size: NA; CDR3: CSVEDARFPGANVLTF; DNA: TGCAGCGTTGAAGATGCGCGATTCCCCGGGGCCAACGTCCTGACTTTC
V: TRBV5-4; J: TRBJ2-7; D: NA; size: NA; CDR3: CASSLKGGINYEQYF; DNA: TGTGCCAGCAGCTTAAAGGGCGGGATAAACTACGAGCAGTACTTC
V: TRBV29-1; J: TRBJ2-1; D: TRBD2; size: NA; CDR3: CSVELGLVFNEQFF; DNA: TGCAGCGTCGAATTGGGACTAGTTTTCAATGAGCAGTTCTTC
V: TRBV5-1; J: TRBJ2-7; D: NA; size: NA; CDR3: CASSLGHASYEQYF; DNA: TGCGCCAGCAGCCTGGGACATGCCTCCTACGAGCAGTACTTC
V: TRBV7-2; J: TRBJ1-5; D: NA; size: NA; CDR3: CASSLVGDQPQHF; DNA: TGTGCCAGCAGCTTAGTGGGAGATCAGCCCCAGCATTTT
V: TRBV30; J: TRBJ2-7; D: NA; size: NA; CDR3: CAWVQGPYEQYF; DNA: TGTGCCTGGGTCCAGGGGCCCTACGAGCAGTACTTC
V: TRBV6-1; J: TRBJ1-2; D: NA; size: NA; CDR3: CASSVRRGRSYGYTF; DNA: TGTGCCAGCAGTGTCCGACGGGGGAGGAGCTATGGCTACACCTTC
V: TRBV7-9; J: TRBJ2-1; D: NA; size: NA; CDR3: CASSLTGPYNEQFF; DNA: TGTGCCAGCAGCCTGACAGGCCCCTACAATGAGCAGTTCTTC
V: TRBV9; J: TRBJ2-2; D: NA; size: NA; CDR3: CASSVVWGTGELFF; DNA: TGTGCCAGCAGCGTAGTCTGGGGCACCGGGGAGCTGTTTTTT
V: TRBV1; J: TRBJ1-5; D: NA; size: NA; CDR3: CTSSPQGVYSNQPQHF; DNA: TGCACCAGCAGCCCGCAGGGAGTCTACAGCAATCAGCCCCAGCATTTT
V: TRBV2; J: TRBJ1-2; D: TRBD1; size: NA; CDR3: CASSGQGNYGYTF; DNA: TGTGCCAGCAGTGGACAGGGCAACTATGGCTACACCTTC
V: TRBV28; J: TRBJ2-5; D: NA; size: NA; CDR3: CASRPSSGIGETQYF; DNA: TGTGCCAGCAGACCCTCTTCGGGGATAGGGGAGACCCAGTACTTC
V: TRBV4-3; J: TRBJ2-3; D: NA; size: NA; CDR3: CASSQDPGATQYF; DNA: TGCGCCAGCAGCCAAGATCCGGGGGCTACGCAGTATTTT
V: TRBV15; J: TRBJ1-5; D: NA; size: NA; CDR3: CATSRDAASNQPQHF; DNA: TGTGCCACCAGCAGAGATGCCGCCTCCAATCAGCCCCAGCATTTT
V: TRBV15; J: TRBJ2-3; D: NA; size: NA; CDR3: CATSREGRHPTDTQYF; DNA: TGTGCCACCAGCAGAGAGGGCAGGCACCCCACAGATACGCAGTATTTT
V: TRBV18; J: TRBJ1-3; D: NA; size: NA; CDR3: CASSPRPGGNTIYF; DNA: TGTGCCAGCTCACCACGACCTGGGGGAAACACCATATATTTT
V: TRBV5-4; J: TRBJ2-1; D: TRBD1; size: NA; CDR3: CASSNDRVQNEQFF; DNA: TGTGCCAGCAGCAATGACAGGGTTCAAAATGAGCAGTTCTTC
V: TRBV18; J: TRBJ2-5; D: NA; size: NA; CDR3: CASTDPRGVETQYF; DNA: TGTGCCAGCACGGACCCGCGGGGTGTGGAGACCCAGTACTTC
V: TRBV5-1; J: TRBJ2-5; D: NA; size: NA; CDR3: CASSLEWGRETQYF; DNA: TGCGCCAGCAGCTTGGAATGGGGGAGGGAGACCCAGTACTTC
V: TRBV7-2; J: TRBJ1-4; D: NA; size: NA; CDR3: CASSQTGANEKLFF; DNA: TGTGCCAGCAGCCAAACAGGAGCTAATGAAAAACTGTTTTTT
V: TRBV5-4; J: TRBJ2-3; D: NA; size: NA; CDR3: CASTSGDTQYF; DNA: TGTGCCAGCACTTCAGGAGATACGCAGTATTTT
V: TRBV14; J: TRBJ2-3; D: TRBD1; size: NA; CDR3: CASSQRNRGWSYTDTQYF; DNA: TGTGCCAGCAGCCAAAGAAACAGGGGATGGTCTTACACAGATACGCAGTATTTT
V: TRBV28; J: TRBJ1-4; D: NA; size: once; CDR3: CASTGDSAANEKLFF; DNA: TGTGCCAGCACGGGGGATAGTGCGGCTAATGAAAAACTGTTTTTT
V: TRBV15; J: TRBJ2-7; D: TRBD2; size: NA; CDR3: CATSRDYRLGTSGSDLRWAYEQYF; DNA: TGTGCCACCAGCAGAGATTATCGTCTCGGAACTAGCGGGAGCGATTTGAGGTGGGCCTACGAGCAGTACTTC
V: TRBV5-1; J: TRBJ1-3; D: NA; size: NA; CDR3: CASSLGGGGSGNTIYF; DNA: TGCGCCAGCAGCTTAGGCGGCGGGGGTTCTGGAAACACCATATATTTT
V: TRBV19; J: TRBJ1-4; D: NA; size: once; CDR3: CASSAVGGKLFF; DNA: TGTGCCAGTAGTGCCGTCGGGGGAAAACTGTTTTTT
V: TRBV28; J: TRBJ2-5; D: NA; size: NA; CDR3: CASSLLGGIETQYF; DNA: TGTGCCAGCAGTTTATTGGGGGGCATCGAGACCCAGTACTTC
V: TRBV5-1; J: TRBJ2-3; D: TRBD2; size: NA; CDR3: CASSFLAGERADTQYF; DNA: TGCGCCAGCAGCTTCCTAGCGGGAGAGAGGGCAGATACGCAGTATTTT
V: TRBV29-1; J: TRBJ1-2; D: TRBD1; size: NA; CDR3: CSVRTGANYGYTF; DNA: TGCAGCGTGAGGACAGGGGCAAACTATGGCTACACCTTC
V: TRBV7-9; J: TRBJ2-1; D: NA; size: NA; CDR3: CASSRDFYNEQFF; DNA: TGTGCCAGCAGCCGGGACTTTTACAATGAGCAGTTCTTC
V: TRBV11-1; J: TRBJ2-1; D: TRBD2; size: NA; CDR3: CASRTSGRSGSYNEQFF; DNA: TGTGCCAGCAGGACTAGCGGGAGATCCGGCTCCTACAATGAGCAGTTCTTC
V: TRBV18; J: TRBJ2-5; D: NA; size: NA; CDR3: CASAYAPGGTYQETQYF; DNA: TGTGCCAGCGCTTACGCTCCAGGGGGGACGTACCAAGAGACCCAGTACTTC
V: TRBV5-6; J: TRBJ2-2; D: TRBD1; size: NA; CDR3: CASRPQGANTGELFF; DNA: TGTGCCAGCAGACCTCAGGGGGCGAACACCGGGGAGCTGTTTTTT
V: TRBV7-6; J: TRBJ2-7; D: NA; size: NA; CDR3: CASSLEVGAYEQYF; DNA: TGTGCCAGCAGCTTGGAGGTGGGGGCCTACGAGCAGTACTTC
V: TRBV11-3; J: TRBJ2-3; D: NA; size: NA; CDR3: CASSLEPGTDTQYF; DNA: TGTGCCAGCAGCTTAGAACCTGGCACAGATACGCAGTATTTT
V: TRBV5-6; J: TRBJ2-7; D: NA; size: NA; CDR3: CASSLGGEQYF; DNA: TGTGCCAGCAGCTTGGGAGGCGAGCAGTACTTC
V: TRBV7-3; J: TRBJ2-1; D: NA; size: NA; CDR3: CASSLSAGSYNEQFF; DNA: TGTGCCAGCAGCTTATCAGCTGGGTCCTACAATGAGCAGTTCTTC
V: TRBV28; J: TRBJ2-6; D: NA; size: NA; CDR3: CASAYQGGANVLTF; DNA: TGTGCCAGCGCCTACCAGGGTGGGGCCAACGTCCTGACTTTC
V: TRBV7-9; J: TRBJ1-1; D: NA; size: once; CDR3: CASSLAGDPHTEAFF; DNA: TGTGCCAGCAGCTTAGCGGGTGATCCCCACACTGAAGCTTTCTTT
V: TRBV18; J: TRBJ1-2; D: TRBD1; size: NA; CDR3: CASSLDRVPPNYGYTF; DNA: TGTGCCAGCTCCCTCGACAGGGTCCCACCCAACTATGGCTACACCTTC
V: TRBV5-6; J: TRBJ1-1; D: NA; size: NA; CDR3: CASSLAYGTEAFF; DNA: TGTGCCAGCAGCTTGGCGTACGGCACTGAAGCTTTCTTT
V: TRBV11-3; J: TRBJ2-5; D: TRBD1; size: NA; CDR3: CASSSGTGEQETQYF; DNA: TGTGCCAGCAGCTCCGGGACAGGGGAACAAGAGACCCAGTACTTC
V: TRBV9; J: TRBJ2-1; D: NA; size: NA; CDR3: CASSVVVSSWANEQFF; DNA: TGTGCCAGCAGCGTAGTTGTGTCTAGCTGGGCCAATGAGCAGTTCTTC
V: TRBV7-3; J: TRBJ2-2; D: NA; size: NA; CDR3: CASSFGANTGELFF; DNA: TGTGCCAGCAGCTTCGGTGCGAACACCGGGGAGCTGTTTTTT
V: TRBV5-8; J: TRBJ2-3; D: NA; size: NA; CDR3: CASSLIKGLIDTQYF; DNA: TGTGCCAGCAGCTTGATAAAGGGGCTTATAGATACGCAGTATTTT
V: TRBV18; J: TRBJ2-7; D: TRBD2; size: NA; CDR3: CASSSLAGGRIGNEQYF; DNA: TGTGCCAGCTCATCACTAGCGGGAGGGCGGATTGGGAACGAGCAGTACTTC
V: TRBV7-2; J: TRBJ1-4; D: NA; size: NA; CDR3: CASSPWVVTEKLFF; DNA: TGTGCCAGCAGCCCGTGGGTGGTCACCGAAAAACTGTTTTTT
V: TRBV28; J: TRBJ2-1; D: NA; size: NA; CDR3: CASVRGTAPNEQFF; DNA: TGTGCCAGCGTGAGGGGGACGGCCCCGAATGAGCAGTTCTTC
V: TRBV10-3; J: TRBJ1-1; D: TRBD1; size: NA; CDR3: CAISEQGANTEAFF; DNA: TGTGCCATCAGTGAGCAGGGGGCTAACACTGAAGCTTTCTTT